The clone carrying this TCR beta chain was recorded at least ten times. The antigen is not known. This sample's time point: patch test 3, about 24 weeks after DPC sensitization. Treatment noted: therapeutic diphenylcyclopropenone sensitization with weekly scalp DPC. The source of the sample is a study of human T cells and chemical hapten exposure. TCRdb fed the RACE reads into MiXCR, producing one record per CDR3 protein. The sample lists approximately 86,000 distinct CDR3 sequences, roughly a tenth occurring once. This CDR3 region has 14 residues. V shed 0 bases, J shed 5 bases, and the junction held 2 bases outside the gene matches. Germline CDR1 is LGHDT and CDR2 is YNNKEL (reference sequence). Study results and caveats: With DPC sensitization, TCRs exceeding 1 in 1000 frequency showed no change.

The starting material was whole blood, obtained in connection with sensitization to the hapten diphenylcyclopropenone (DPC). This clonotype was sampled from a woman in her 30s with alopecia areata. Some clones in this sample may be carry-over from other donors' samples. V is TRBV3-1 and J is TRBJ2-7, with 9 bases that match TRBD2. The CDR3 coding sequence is TGTGCCAGCAGCCAAGACCCTAGCGGGGACGAGCAGTACGTC. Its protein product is CASSQDPSGDEQYV.